The 12 T cell receptor beta chains below all came from one sample that was sequenced in a study of T cell responses to AZD1222 COVID-19 vaccine (dated by TCRdb to the early 2020s). Read against the paper, the sample's time point label means: baseline before first vaccination. Libraries were constructed by the immunoSEQ multiplex PCR assay. TCRdb limited this immuneACCESS table to in-frame rearrangements with V and J called. A share of clones is missing; checked studies link under half to unresolved V genes, and the rest is unexplained. The sample contains around 130,000 clones, less than 95% of them found a single time. The top ten hold over 5% of the sample. The sample consisted of peripheral blood, taken on day 0 of AZD1222 vaccination. The receptor set was obtained from an adult in good health.

The chain carries TRBV5-1 and TRBJ1-6, with 10 bases matching TRBD1. Per the germline V gene, CDR1 is SGHRS and CDR2 is YFSETQ. This CDR3 region has 16 residues. Trimming took 0 bases from V and 9 from J; bases not matched to a gene: 6. The CDR3 spells CASSLGGTGVRSPLHF. DNA of the CDR3: TGCGCCAGCAGCTTGGGAGGGACAGGGGTACGTTCACCCCTCCACTTT. Full variable domain (missing parts from reference TRBV5-1 and TRBJ1-6): KAGVTQTPRYLIKTRGQQVTLSCSPISGHRSVSWYQQTPGQGLQFLFEYFSETQRNKGNFPGRFSGRQFSNSRSEMNVSTLELGDSALYLCASSLGGTGVRSPLHFGNGTRLTVT.

This chain links TRBV14 with TRBJ1-2, with D possibly being TRBD1 (5 bases). V dropped 4 bases and J dropped 5 bases, with 20 bases sitting between them. Germline-derived CDR1 and CDR2 are SGHDN and FVKESK. The CDR3 runs to 16 residues. CDR3 loop: CASSLDSYPPYYGYTF. CDR3 coding DNA: TGTGCCAGCAGCCTCGACAGTTACCCTCCATATTATGGCTACACCTTC.

The chain carries TRBV11-2 and TRBJ2-7; TRBD2 aligns across 11 bases. J lost 9 bases, V lost 1 base, and 14 bases had no gene match. Germline-derived CDR1 and CDR2 are SGHAT and FQNNGV. The CDR3 consists of 17 residues. CDR3 protein: CASSLGPGTSGLSVQYF. The CDR3 nucleotides read TGTGCCAGCAGCTTAGGACCCGGGACTAGCGGTCTAAGCGTGCAGTACTTC.

The chain uses TRBV28 and TRBJ2-1; 8 nucleotides align to TRBD2. This CDR3 spans 14 amino acids. The V segment lost 6 bases and the J segment 9 bases; nucleotides outside the gene matches: 10. Germline V gene sequence: CDR1 MDHEN, CDR2 SYDVKM. CDR3 sequence (DNA): TGTGCCAGCAGCAAGCGGGAGAGGTTCGCTGAGCAGTTCTTC. Translation gives CASSKRERFAEQFF.

This clone has just one count. The chain joins TRBV7-2 to TRBJ2-7; weak D call: TRBD1 (6 bases). V lost 7 bases, J lost 3 bases, and 19 bases lay in between. This CDR3 has 15 amino acids. In germline, CDR1 is SGHTA, CDR2 FQGNSA. CDR3 protein: CASIDRKGPSYEQYF. Here the CDR3 DNA reads TGTGCCAGCATCGACAGGAAAGGCCCGAGCTACGAGCAGTACTTC.

This chain joins TRBV2 and TRBJ2-7; the D gene is possibly TRBD2 (6 bases). CDR1 is SNHLY and CDR2 is FYNNEI in the germline V gene. Between the trimmed V and J ends, which lost 8 bases and 4 bases, there was a span of 9 bases. The CDR3 has 11 residues. The CDR3 spells CASRELYEQYF. CDR3 nucleotide sequence: TGTGCCAGCCGGGAGCTATACGAGCAGTACTTC.

V usage is TRBV19 and J usage is TRBJ1-5, with a tentative D call TRBD1 (5 bases). The ends were cut back, 5 bases at V and 1 base at J, with 12 bases in the middle. CDR3 length equals 15 residues. The V gene's germline CDR1 is LNHDA and CDR2 SQIVND (reference sequence). DNA of the CDR3: TGTGCCAGTAGTTGGGGCTACCGGAGCAATCAGCCCCAGCATTTT. It translates to CASSWGYRSNQPQHF.

The CDR3 coding sequence is TGCGCCAGCAGCTCCATAGGCTCCTATAATTCACCCCTCCACTTT. This translates into CASSSIGSYNSPLHF. The chain couples TRBV5-1 to TRBJ1-6; no clear D. Per germline, CDR1 SGHRS and CDR2 YFSETQ. This CDR3 is 15 amino acids long. The V end was cut by 3 bases, the J end by 0 bases, with 7 bases between.

The CDR3 region is CASSPSLAGGPREQFF. The CDR3 nucleotides read TGTGCCAGCAGCCCATCACTAGCGGGGGGGCCTCGGGAGCAGTTCTTC. The rearrangement links TRBV3-1 (or the pseudogene TRBV3-2) to TRBJ2-1; 13 nucleotides match TRBD2. The CDR3 consists of 16 residues. Germline V lookup: CDR1 LGHDT, CDR2 YNNKEL (reference sequence). V lost 4 bases and J lost 10; bases outside the gene matches: 10.

This clone was detected only once. The rearrangement uses TRBV28 and TRBJ1-2; 7 nucleotides align to TRBD1. The germline V gene encodes CDR1 MDHEN and CDR2 SYDVKM. The CDR3 length is 14 residues. V shed 3 bases, J shed 8 bases, and the junction held 9 bases outside the gene matches. The CDR3 coding sequence is TGTGCCAGCAGTTTTACGGACAGGCGGCGGGGCTACACCTTC. Protein product: CASSFTDRRRGYTF.

The chain uses TRBV7-9 and TRBJ1-2, with 10 bases matching TRBD1. This CDR3 has 14 amino acids. From germline, CDR1 is SEHNR and CDR2 FQNEAQ (reference sequence). Unmatched junction bases numbered 2, after V lost 5 bases and J lost 2 bases. The CDR3 region has the DNA TGTGCCAGCAGCCCGGGACAGGGGAACTATGGCTACACCTTC. Its translation: CASSPGQGNYGYTF.

The chain recombines TRBV14 with TRBJ1-2; D gene unclear. The ends were cut back, 4 bases at V and 0 bases at J, with 9 bases in the middle. Germline V gene lookup returns CDR1 SGHDN and CDR2 FVKESK. The CDR3 extends over 14 amino acids. The CDR3 reads CASSPQSANYGYTF. DNA for the CDR3: TGTGCCAGCAGCCCCCAGTCCGCTAACTATGGCTACACCTTC.